The entry that follows covers one TCR beta chain sequence. Its target is not known. Only CD45RO-negative cells positively selected for CCR7 counted as naive CD8 cells, so terminally differentiated effector memory CD45RA+ cells were excluded. Measured with immunoSEQ multiplex PCR; TCRdb has only the in-frame clones, and not every one. Of hundreds of thousands of clones in the sample, approximately 96% are singletons; the top ten hold roughly 0.1%. This specimen belongs to a study of shared clonotypes between healthy human individuals. General study points: On the whole, naive subsets had larger estimated richness than memory subsets had.

Per the germline V gene, CDR1 is SEHNR and CDR2 is FQNEAQ (reference sequence). This CDR3 is 19 amino acids long. The germline V and J ends were trimmed by 6 bases and 4 bases, with 30 bases remaining between them. The rearrangement uses TRBV7-9 and TRBJ1-1; tentatively, D is TRBD1 (6 bases). This clonotype was obtained from a woman younger than 45 in good health. The sequenced sample was naive CD8+ T cells sorted from blood. Here the CDR3 reads CASRPPIRGLTPSLTEAFF. The CDR3 nucleotides are TGTGCCAGCAGACCACCCATCAGGGGTCTAACTCCCTCCCTCACTGAAGCTTTCTTT.